This T cell receptor beta chain is from a study of T-cell reconstitution after alpha-beta-depleted transplantation in children. Study-level findings and limits: It was reported that alpha-beta T cells came from several hundred expanded graft clones (about two months after transplant). T-cell numbers and diversity one year post-transplant derived largely from freshly generated T cells.

This clonotype was seen more than once but under ten times. Its target is unknown. As it was prepared, the TCRbeta library received unique molecular identifiers. Via MiXCR, TCRdb re-called the PCR reads, giving one row per CDR3 protein. This table has about 590,000 distinct CDR3 sequences, over 10% appearing once. The receptor's source is a male patient aged 10-17 years who had a stem cell transplant for acute myeloid leukemia, so the T cells may come from the graft donor. The sequences come from PBMCs, mostly from graft donor cells, collected 360 days after TCRalphabeta/CD19-depleted stem cell transplant.

CDR3 loop: CASILDRVDEKLFF. CDR3 nucleotides: TGTGCCAGCATCCTCGACAGGGTCGACGAAAAACTGTTTTTT. The chain combines TRBV6-5 with TRBJ1-4; 7 bases match TRBD1. With 7 bases clipped from V and 8 bases from J, the junction kept 10 bases outside the gene matches. The CDR3 is 14 residues long. The V gene's germline CDR1 is MNHEY and CDR2 SVGAGI.